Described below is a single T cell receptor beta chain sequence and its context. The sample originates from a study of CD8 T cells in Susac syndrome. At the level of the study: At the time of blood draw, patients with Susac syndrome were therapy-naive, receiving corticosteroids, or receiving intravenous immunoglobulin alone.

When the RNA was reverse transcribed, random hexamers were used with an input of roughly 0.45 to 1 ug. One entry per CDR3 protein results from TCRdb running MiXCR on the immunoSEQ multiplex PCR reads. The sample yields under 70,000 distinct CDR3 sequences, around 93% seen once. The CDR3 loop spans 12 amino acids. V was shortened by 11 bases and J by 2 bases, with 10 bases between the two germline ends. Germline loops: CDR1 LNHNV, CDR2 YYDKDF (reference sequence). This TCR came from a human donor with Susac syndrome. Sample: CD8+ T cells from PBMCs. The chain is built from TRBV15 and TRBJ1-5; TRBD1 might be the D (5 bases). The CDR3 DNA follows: TGTGCCTCGGGGGAAGGCAATCAGCCCCAGCATTTT. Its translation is CASGEGNQPQHF.